These T cell receptor beta chains were read from a single sample in a study of graft-versus-host responses after intestinal transplantation. TCRdb keeps only in-frame clones here, not all; method: immunoSEQ multiplex PCR. The sample has tens of thousands of clones, roughly nine tenths seen once. The specimen comprised PBMCs, sampled roughly 300 days after intestinal transplant. These receptors all come from a human patient who received an intestinal transplant, so some T cells may come from the graft donor. CDR3s include the opening cysteine and the closing phenylalanine or tryptophan. Each record gives: CDR3 protein, CDR3 DNA, V gene, D gene, J gene, CDR3 length, clone size. D genes are given only for firm matches. Size values are once, few and many counts, or a class for expanded clones, and some rows have none.

CDR3 protein: CASSLGQGGSNSPLHF
CDR3 DNA: TGTGCCAGCAGTTTAGGACAGGGGGGGAGTAATTCACCCCTCCACTTT
V gene: TRBV28
D gene: TRBD1
J gene: TRBJ1-6
CDR3 length: 16
clone size: NA

CDR3 protein: CASSYPGTGFGYTF
CDR3 DNA: TGTGCCAGCAGTTACCCCGGGACAGGCTTTGGGTACACCTTC
V gene: TRBV28
D gene: TRBD1
J gene: TRBJ1-2
CDR3 length: 14
clone size: NA

CDR3 protein: CASSLQGAYNYGYTF
CDR3 DNA: TGTGCCAGCAGCCTCCAGGGGGCTTATAACTATGGCTACACCTTC
V gene: TRBV5-5
D gene: TRBD1
J gene: TRBJ1-2
CDR3 length: 15
clone size: NA

CDR3 protein: CASSRKTGFGSYEQYF
CDR3 DNA: TGCGCCAGCAGTAGGAAAACAGGGTTTGGTTCCTACGAGCAGTACTTC
V gene: TRBV4-1
D gene: NA
J gene: TRBJ2-7
CDR3 length: 16
clone size: NA

CDR3 protein: CSVEDGGGVRSYNEQFF
CDR3 DNA: TGCAGCGTTGAAGATGGAGGGGGGGTACGCTCCTACAATGAGCAGTTCTTC
V gene: TRBV29-1
D gene: NA
J gene: TRBJ2-1
CDR3 length: 17
clone size: NA

CDR3 protein: CASGLPNEQFF
CDR3 DNA: TGTGCCAGCGGACTGCCCAATGAGCAGTTCTTC
V gene: TRBV5-6
D gene: NA
J gene: TRBJ2-1
CDR3 length: 11
clone size: NA

CDR3 protein: CASSPPGTENEKLFF
CDR3 DNA: TGTGCCAGCTCACCCCCGGGGACAGAGAATGAAAAACTGTTTTTT
V gene: TRBV18
D gene: TRBD1
J gene: TRBJ1-4
CDR3 length: 15
clone size: NA

CDR3 protein: CASSGLAGASTDTQYF
CDR3 DNA: TGCGCCAGCAGTGGCTTAGCGGGGGCCTCGACAGATACGCAGTATTTT
V gene: TRBV4-1
D gene: TRBD2
J gene: TRBJ2-3
CDR3 length: 16
clone size: NA

CDR3 protein: CASSPTPNTGELFF
CDR3 DNA: TGTGCTAGCAGTCCGACACCGAACACCGGGGAGCTGTTTTTT
V gene: TRBV6-1
D gene: NA
J gene: TRBJ2-2
CDR3 length: 14
clone size: NA

CDR3 protein: CASSERSGGPRTDEQFF
CDR3 DNA: TGTGCCAGCAGTGAAAGGAGCGGGGGCCCCCGGACAGATGAGCAGTTCTTC
V gene: TRBV6-1
D gene: TRBD2
J gene: TRBJ2-1
CDR3 length: 17
clone size: NA

CDR3 protein: CASSLAAARTEAFF
CDR3 DNA: TGTGCCAGCAGCTTAGCTGCAGCCCGCACTGAAGCTTTCTTT
V gene: TRBV11-1
D gene: NA
J gene: TRBJ1-1
CDR3 length: 14
clone size: once

CDR3 protein: CATSRDWDRGEQFF
CDR3 DNA: TGTGCCACCAGCAGAGATTGGGACCGTGGCGAGCAGTTCTTC
V gene: TRBV15
D gene: NA
J gene: TRBJ2-1
CDR3 length: 14
clone size: once

CDR3 protein: CASSGGRLAKNIQYF
CDR3 DNA: TGTGCCAGCAGTGGGGGACGGCTAGCCAAAAACATTCAGTACTTC
V gene: TRBV6-1
D gene: NA
J gene: TRBJ2-4
CDR3 length: 15
clone size: NA

CDR3 protein: CASSGARQGATGELFF
CDR3 DNA: TGTGCCAGCAGCGGAGCCCGGCAGGGGGCGACCGGGGAGCTGTTTTTT
V gene: TRBV9
D gene: TRBD1
J gene: TRBJ2-2
CDR3 length: 16
clone size: NA

CDR3 protein: CASSLANGSPYEQYF
CDR3 DNA: TGCGCCAGCAGCTTGGCCAATGGCAGTCCCTACGAGCAGTACTTC
V gene: TRBV5-1
D gene: NA
J gene: TRBJ2-7
CDR3 length: 15
clone size: NA

CDR3 protein: CSANMDAGTEAFF
CDR3 DNA: TGCAGCGCGAATATGGACGCAGGTACTGAAGCTTTCTTT
V gene: TRBV29-1
D gene: NA
J gene: TRBJ1-1
CDR3 length: 13
clone size: NA

CDR3 protein: CASSGGTGGGNQPQHF
CDR3 DNA: TGTGCCAGCAGTGGCGGGACAGGGGGAGGAAATCAGCCCCAGCATTTT
V gene: TRBV6-1
D gene: TRBD1
J gene: TRBJ1-5
CDR3 length: 16
clone size: NA

CDR3 protein: CASSWRWGTDTQYF
CDR3 DNA: TGTGCCAGCAGCTGGCGCTGGGGCACAGATACGCAGTATTTT
V gene: TRBV7-2
D gene: NA
J gene: TRBJ2-3
CDR3 length: 14
clone size: NA

CDR3 protein: CSVEDPTRADYSPLHF
CDR3 DNA: TGCAGCGTTGAAGATCCCACCCGGGCCGATTATTCACCCCTCCACTTT
V gene: TRBV29-1
D gene: NA
J gene: TRBJ1-6
CDR3 length: 16
clone size: NA

CDR3 protein: CASSQGVGRGGTGELFF
CDR3 DNA: TGTGCCAGCAGCCAAGGGGTAGGCAGGGGCGGCACCGGGGAGCTGTTTTTT
V gene: TRBV4-2
D gene: NA
J gene: TRBJ2-2
CDR3 length: 17
clone size: NA

CDR3 protein: CASSQVLGIEAFF
CDR3 DNA: TGTGCCAGCAGCCAAGTGTTGGGGATTGAAGCTTTCTTT
V gene: TRBV4-2
D gene: NA
J gene: TRBJ1-1
CDR3 length: 13
clone size: NA

CDR3 protein: CASSSHVGNNEQFF
CDR3 DNA: TGTGCCAGCAGCTCCCACGTAGGGAACAATGAGCAGTTCTTC
V gene: TRBV6-1
D gene: NA
J gene: TRBJ2-1
CDR3 length: 14
clone size: NA

CDR3 protein: CASSFWTGDGYTF
CDR3 DNA: TGTGCCAGCAGCTTCTGGACAGGGGACGGCTACACCTTC
V gene: TRBV5-4
D gene: TRBD1
J gene: TRBJ1-2
CDR3 length: 13
clone size: NA

CDR3 protein: CASSLSGEYEQYF
CDR3 DNA: TGTGCCAGCAGTTTATCGGGGGAGTACGAGCAGTACTTC
V gene: TRBV27
D gene: NA
J gene: TRBJ2-7
CDR3 length: 13
clone size: NA

CDR3 protein: CASSLGSLGPVTDTQYF
CDR3 DNA: TGTGCCAGCAGCTTAGGAAGTTTGGGACCGGTCACAGATACGCAGTATTTT
V gene: TRBV11-2
D gene: NA
J gene: TRBJ2-3
CDR3 length: 17
clone size: once

CDR3 protein: CASSEQGGGYEQYF
CDR3 DNA: TGTGCCAGCAGTGAACAGGGCGGAGGCTACGAGCAGTACTTC
V gene: TRBV6-1
D gene: NA
J gene: TRBJ2-7
CDR3 length: 14
clone size: NA

CDR3 protein: CASSATRGVDYEQYF
CDR3 DNA: TGTGCCAGTAGTGCTACCAGGGGGGTCGACTACGAGCAGTACTTC
V gene: TRBV19
D gene: NA
J gene: TRBJ2-7
CDR3 length: 15
clone size: once

CDR3 protein: CASSQVSSGRDEQYF
CDR3 DNA: TGTGCCAGCAGCCAAGTTTCCTCGGGCAGGGACGAGCAGTACTTC
V gene: TRBV14
D gene: NA
J gene: TRBJ2-7
CDR3 length: 15
clone size: once

CDR3 protein: CASSPDGTYGYTF
CDR3 DNA: TGTGCCAGCTCACCAGACGGTACCTATGGCTACACCTTC
V gene: TRBV18
D gene: NA
J gene: TRBJ1-2
CDR3 length: 13
clone size: NA

CDR3 protein: CASSYGAGYEQYF
CDR3 DNA: TGTGCCAGCAGTTACGGGGCAGGGTACGAGCAGTACTTC
V gene: TRBV6-5
D gene: NA
J gene: TRBJ2-7
CDR3 length: 13
clone size: NA

CDR3 protein: CASSPGQSNYGYTF
CDR3 DNA: TGTGCCAGCTCACCGGGGCAGTCTAACTATGGCTACACCTTC
V gene: TRBV18
D gene: NA
J gene: TRBJ1-2
CDR3 length: 14
clone size: NA

CDR3 protein: CASSLNRGENTGELFF
CDR3 DNA: TGTGCCAGCAGCCTCAACAGGGGGGAAAACACCGGGGAGCTGTTTTTT
V gene: TRBV7-3
D gene: TRBD1
J gene: TRBJ2-2
CDR3 length: 16
clone size: few

CDR3 protein: CASSLRLPSTDTQYF
CDR3 DNA: TGTGCCAGCAGCTTAAGACTCCCTAGCACAGATACGCAGTATTTT
V gene: TRBV11-2
D gene: NA
J gene: TRBJ2-3
CDR3 length: 15
clone size: NA

CDR3 protein: CASSLSGTLNTEAFF
CDR3 DNA: TGTGCCAGCAGTTTATCGGGGACATTGAACACTGAAGCTTTCTTT
V gene: TRBV27
D gene: NA
J gene: TRBJ1-1
CDR3 length: 15
clone size: NA

CDR3 protein: CASSPTTGFHEQYF
CDR3 DNA: TGTGCCAGCAGCCCGACGACAGGGTTTCACGAGCAGTACTTC
V gene: TRBV7-8
D gene: TRBD1
J gene: TRBJ2-7
CDR3 length: 14
clone size: NA

CDR3 protein: CSVAGSLNTEAFF
CDR3 DNA: TGCAGCGTTGCAGGCTCCCTGAACACTGAAGCTTTCTTT
V gene: TRBV29-1
D gene: NA
J gene: TRBJ1-1
CDR3 length: 13
clone size: NA

CDR3 protein: CASSLNGGPNYGYTF
CDR3 DNA: TGTGCCAGCAGTTTAAATGGGGGCCCAAACTATGGCTACACCTTC
V gene: TRBV28
D gene: NA
J gene: TRBJ1-2
CDR3 length: 15
clone size: NA

CDR3 protein: CASSHPPGQGFYEQYF
CDR3 DNA: TGCGCCAGCAGTCATCCTCCGGGACAGGGGTTTTACGAGCAGTACTTC
V gene: TRBV23-1
D gene: TRBD1
J gene: TRBJ2-7
CDR3 length: 16
clone size: NA

CDR3 protein: CASSVGGVIGDTQYF
CDR3 DNA: TGTGCCAGCAGCGTAGGGGGAGTTATCGGAGATACGCAGTATTTT
V gene: TRBV9
D gene: NA
J gene: TRBJ2-3
CDR3 length: 15
clone size: NA

CDR3 protein: CSVEERGARTDTQYF
CDR3 DNA: TGCAGCGTTGAAGAGCGGGGGGCCCGCACAGATACGCAGTATTTT
V gene: TRBV29-1
D gene: TRBD2
J gene: TRBJ2-3
CDR3 length: 15
clone size: NA

CDR3 protein: CASSLDRGQPQHF
CDR3 DNA: TGTGCCAGCAGCTTAGACAGGGGGCAGCCCCAGCATTTT
V gene: TRBV11-2
D gene: TRBD1
J gene: TRBJ1-5
CDR3 length: 13
clone size: NA

CDR3 protein: CASSRLWQGALGGYTF
CDR3 DNA: TGCGCCAGCAGCCGCCTGTGGCAGGGGGCCTTAGGTGGCTACACCTTC
V gene: TRBV4-1
D gene: TRBD1
J gene: TRBJ1-2
CDR3 length: 16
clone size: NA

CDR3 protein: CASSQSSGRGLTDTQYF
CDR3 DNA: TGCGCCAGCAGCCAATCGTCCGGCAGGGGACTCACAGATACGCAGTATTTT
V gene: TRBV4-1
D gene: NA
J gene: TRBJ2-3
CDR3 length: 17
clone size: NA

CDR3 protein: CASSLVDGLAGGYQDEQFF
CDR3 DNA: TGCGCCAGCAGCTTGGTCGATGGACTAGCGGGAGGCTATCAGGATGAGCAGTTCTTC
V gene: TRBV5-1
D gene: TRBD2
J gene: TRBJ2-1
CDR3 length: 19
clone size: NA

CDR3 protein: CASTPVRRFDQPQHF
CDR3 DNA: TGTGCCAGCACGCCTGTACGGCGGTTCGATCAGCCCCAGCATTTT
V gene: TRBV6-1
D gene: NA
J gene: TRBJ1-5
CDR3 length: 15
clone size: NA

CDR3 protein: CASSVPGLANEQYF
CDR3 DNA: TGTGCCAGTAGTGTACCGGGACTAGCAAACGAGCAGTACTTC
V gene: TRBV19
D gene: TRBD2
J gene: TRBJ2-7
CDR3 length: 14
clone size: NA

CDR3 protein: CASSPRLAPSYEQYF
CDR3 DNA: TGTGCCAGCAGCCCAAGACTAGCGCCCTCCTACGAGCAGTACTTC
V gene: TRBV9
D gene: TRBD2
J gene: TRBJ2-7
CDR3 length: 15
clone size: NA

CDR3 protein: CSSTGNQETQYF
CDR3 DNA: TGCAGCTCTACAGGGAACCAAGAGACCCAGTACTTC
V gene: TRBV29-1
D gene: NA
J gene: TRBJ2-5
CDR3 length: 12
clone size: NA

CDR3 protein: CASRAGSDTQYF
CDR3 DNA: TGCGCCAGCAGGGCAGGGTCAGATACGCAGTATTTT
V gene: TRBV5-1
D gene: NA
J gene: TRBJ2-3
CDR3 length: 12
clone size: once

CDR3 protein: CASSQGWRRGVLSNQPQHF
CDR3 DNA: TGCGCCAGCAGCCAAGGGTGGAGGCGGGGGGTCCTTAGCAATCAGCCCCAGCATTTT
V gene: TRBV4-1
D gene: NA
J gene: TRBJ1-5
CDR3 length: 19
clone size: NA

CDR3 protein: CASSLGPGELFF
CDR3 DNA: TGTGCCAGCAGCTTAGGACCAGGGGAGCTGTTTTTT
V gene: TRBV7-3
D gene: NA
J gene: TRBJ2-2
CDR3 length: 12
clone size: NA

CDR3 protein: CASSALGGAGWSYNEQFF
CDR3 DNA: TGTGCCAGCAGCGCATTAGGGGGCGCAGGGTGGTCCTACAATGAGCAGTTCTTC
V gene: TRBV2
D gene: TRBD1
J gene: TRBJ2-1
CDR3 length: 18
clone size: NA

CDR3 protein: CASSGGTGLLYEQYF
CDR3 DNA: TGTGCCAGCAGCGGGGGGACAGGGTTGCTCTACGAGCAGTACTTC
V gene: TRBV9
D gene: TRBD1
J gene: TRBJ2-7
CDR3 length: 15
clone size: NA